This TCR beta chain was sequenced in a study of blood T cell repertoires in COVID-19. Study background: Samples taken during acute and convalescent COVID-19 were collected in the United States, Italy and Spain.

In the original analysis: The assay estimated nucleated cells by amplifying reference gene primers. Sequencing used immunoSEQ multiplex PCR; TCRdb keeps in-frame clones, though not all of them. V and J calls plus clone size are reproduced from that table; the DNA served to infer D and trimming. Altogether 70,000 to 75,000 clones are present, just over 90% being singletons, with the ten largest covering roughly 5%. The J segment lost 3 bases and the V segment lost 8 bases, leaving 9 bases of the junction unmatched. This CDR3 is 14 amino acids long. The V gene's germline CDR1 is SGHNT and CDR2 YYREEE (reference sequence).

This sequence joins TRBV5-4 and TRBJ1-1; TRBD1 agrees at 8 bases. The sequenced material came from peripheral blood. The clonotype was recovered from a woman aged 18-30 years with acute or convalescent COVID-19. In nucleotides, the CDR3 is TGTGCCAGTACGAGACAGGGGTCGGACACTGAAGCTTTCTTT. This gives the protein CASTRQGSDTEAFF.